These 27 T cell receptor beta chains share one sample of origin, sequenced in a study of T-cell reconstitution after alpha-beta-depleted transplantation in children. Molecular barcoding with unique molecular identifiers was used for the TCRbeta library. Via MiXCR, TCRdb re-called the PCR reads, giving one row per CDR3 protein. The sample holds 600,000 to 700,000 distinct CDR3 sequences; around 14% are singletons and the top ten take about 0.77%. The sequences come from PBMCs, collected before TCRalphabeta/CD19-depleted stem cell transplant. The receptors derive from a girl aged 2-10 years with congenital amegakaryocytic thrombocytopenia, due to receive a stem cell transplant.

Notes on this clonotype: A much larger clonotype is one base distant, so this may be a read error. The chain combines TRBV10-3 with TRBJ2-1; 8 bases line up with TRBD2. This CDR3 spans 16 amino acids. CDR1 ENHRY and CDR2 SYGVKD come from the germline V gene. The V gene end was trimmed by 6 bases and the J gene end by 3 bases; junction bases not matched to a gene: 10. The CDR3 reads CAISMTSERDYNEQFF. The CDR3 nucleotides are TGTGCCATCAGCATGACTAGCGAGAGAGACTACAATGAGCAGTTCTTC.

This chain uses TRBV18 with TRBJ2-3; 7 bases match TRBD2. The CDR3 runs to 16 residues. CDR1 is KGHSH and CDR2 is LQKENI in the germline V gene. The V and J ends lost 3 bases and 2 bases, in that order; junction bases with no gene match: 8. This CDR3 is CASSPAMAGATDTQYF. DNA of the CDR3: TGTGCCAGCTCACCGGCTATGGCGGGAGCCACAGATACGCAGTATTTT.

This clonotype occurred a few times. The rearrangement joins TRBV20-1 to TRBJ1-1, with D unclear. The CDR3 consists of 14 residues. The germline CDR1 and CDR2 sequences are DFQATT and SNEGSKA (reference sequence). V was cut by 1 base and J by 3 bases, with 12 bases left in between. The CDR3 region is CSARVAGRDTEAFF. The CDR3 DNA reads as TGCAGTGCTAGAGTAGCAGGAAGGGACACTGAAGCTTTCTTT.

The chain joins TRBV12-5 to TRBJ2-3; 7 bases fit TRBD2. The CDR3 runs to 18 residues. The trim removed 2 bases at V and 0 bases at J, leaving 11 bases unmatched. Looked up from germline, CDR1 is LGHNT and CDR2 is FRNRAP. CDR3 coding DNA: TGTGCTAGTGGTTTGTGGTCTAGCGGAGACCCTAGCACAGATACGCAGTATTTT. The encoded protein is CASGLWSSGDPSTDTQYF.

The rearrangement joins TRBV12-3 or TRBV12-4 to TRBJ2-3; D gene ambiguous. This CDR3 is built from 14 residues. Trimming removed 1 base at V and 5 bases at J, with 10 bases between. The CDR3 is CASSLEAFQDTQYF. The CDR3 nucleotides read TGTGCCAGCAGTTTAGAAGCCTTTCAAGATACGCAGTATTTT.

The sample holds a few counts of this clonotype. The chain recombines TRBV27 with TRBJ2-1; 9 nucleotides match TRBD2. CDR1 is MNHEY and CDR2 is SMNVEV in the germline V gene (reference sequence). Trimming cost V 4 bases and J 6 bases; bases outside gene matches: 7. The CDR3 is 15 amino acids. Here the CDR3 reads CASSSPGLAINEQFF. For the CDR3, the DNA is TGTGCCAGCAGTTCGCCGGGACTAGCTATCAATGAGCAGTTCTTC.

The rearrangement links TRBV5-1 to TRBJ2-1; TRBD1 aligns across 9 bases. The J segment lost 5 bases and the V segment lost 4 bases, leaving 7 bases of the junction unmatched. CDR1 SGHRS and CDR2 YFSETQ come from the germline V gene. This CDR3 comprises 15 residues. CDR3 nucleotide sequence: TGCGCCAGCAGCGCTAGACAGGGGGTGAACAATGAGCAGTTCTTC. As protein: CASSARQGVNNEQFF.

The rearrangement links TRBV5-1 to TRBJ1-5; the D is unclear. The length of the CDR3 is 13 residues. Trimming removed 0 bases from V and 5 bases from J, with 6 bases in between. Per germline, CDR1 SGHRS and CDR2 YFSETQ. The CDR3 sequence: CASSLASDQPQHF. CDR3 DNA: TGCGCCAGCAGCTTGGCATCTGATCAGCCCCAGCATTTT. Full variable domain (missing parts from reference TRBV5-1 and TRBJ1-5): KAGVTQTPRYLIKTRGQQVTLSCSPISGHRSVSWYQQTPGQGLQFLFEYFSETQRNKGNFPGRFSGRQFSNSRSEMNVSTLELGDSALYLCASSLASDQPQHFGDGTRLSIL.

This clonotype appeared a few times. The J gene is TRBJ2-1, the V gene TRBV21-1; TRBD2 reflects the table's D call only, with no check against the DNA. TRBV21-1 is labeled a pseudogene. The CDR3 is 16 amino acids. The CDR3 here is CASSPSASGDYNEQFF. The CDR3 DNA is TGTGCCAGCAGCCCCTCGGCTAGCGGGGACTACAATGAGCAGTTCTTC.

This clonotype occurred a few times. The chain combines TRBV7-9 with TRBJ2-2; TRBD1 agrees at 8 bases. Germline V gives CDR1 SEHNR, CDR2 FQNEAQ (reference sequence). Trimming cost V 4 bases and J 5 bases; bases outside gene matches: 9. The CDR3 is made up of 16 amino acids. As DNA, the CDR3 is TGTGCCAGCAGCTCCGTTCAGGGGGCAAATACCGGGGAGCTGTTTTTT. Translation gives CASSSVQGANTGELFF.

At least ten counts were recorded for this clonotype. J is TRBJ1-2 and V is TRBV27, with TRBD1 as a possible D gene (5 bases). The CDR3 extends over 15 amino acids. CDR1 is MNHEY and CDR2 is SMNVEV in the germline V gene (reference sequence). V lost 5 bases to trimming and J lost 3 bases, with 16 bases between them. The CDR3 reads CASSLGGALDYGYTF. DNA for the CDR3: TGTGCCAGCAGTCTGGGGGGAGCTCTTGACTATGGCTACACCTTC.

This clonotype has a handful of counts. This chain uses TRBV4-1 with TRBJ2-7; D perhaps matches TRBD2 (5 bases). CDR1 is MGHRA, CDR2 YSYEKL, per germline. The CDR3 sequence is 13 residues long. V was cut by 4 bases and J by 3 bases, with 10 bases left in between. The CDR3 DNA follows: TGCGCCAGCAGCCCGCCCGGGGTCTACGAGCAGTACTTC. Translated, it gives CASSPPGVYEQYF.

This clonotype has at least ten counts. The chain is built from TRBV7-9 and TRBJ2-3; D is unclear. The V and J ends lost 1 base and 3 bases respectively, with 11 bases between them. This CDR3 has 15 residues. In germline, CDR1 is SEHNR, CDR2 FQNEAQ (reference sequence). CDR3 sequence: CASSLVLALTDTQYF. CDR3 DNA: TGTGCCAGCAGCTTAGTCTTAGCCCTAACAGATACGCAGTATTTT.

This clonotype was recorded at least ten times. The CDR3 region has the DNA TGTGCCAGCAGTCTACCCCCCGGGAACTACGAGCAGTACTTC. As protein: CASSLPPGNYEQYF. The chain combines TRBV6-2 or TRBV6-3 with TRBJ2-7, with a possible D match to TRBD2 (5 bases). V was clipped by 5 bases and J by 3 bases, with 14 bases between them. Per the germline V gene, CDR1 is MNHEY and CDR2 is SVGEGT. The CDR3 consists of 14 residues.

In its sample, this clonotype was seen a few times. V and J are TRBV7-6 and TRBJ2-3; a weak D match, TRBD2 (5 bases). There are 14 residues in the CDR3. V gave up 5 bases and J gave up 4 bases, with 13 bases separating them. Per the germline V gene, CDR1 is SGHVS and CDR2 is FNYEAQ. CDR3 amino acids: CASSPHTGADTQYF. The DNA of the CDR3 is TGTGCCAGCAGCCCTCACACCGGGGCAGATACGCAGTATTTT.

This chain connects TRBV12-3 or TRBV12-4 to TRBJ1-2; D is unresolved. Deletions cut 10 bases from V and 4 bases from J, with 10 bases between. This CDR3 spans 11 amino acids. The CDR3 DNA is TGTGCCACAAGGACGGTCTATGGCTACACCTTC. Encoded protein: CATRTVYGYTF.

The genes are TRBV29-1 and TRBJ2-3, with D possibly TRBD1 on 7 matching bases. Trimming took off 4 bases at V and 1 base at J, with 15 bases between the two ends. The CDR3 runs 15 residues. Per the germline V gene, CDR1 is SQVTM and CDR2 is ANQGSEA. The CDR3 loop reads CSVVGQGGGTDTQYF. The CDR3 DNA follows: TGCAGCGTTGTAGGCCAGGGGGGTGGCACAGATACGCAGTATTTT.

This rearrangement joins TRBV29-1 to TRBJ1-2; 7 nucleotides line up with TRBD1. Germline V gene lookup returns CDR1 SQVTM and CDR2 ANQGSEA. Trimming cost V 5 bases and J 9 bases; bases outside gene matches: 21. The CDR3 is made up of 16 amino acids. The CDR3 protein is CSVSGQAGSKVYRYTF. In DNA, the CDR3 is TGCAGCGTTTCCGGACAGGCCGGGTCAAAGGTTTATCGCTACACCTTC.

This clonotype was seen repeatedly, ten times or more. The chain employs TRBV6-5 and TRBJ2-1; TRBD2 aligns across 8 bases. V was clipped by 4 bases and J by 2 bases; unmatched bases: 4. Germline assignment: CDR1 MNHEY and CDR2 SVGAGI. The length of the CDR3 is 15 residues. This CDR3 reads CASSLTGGPYNEQFF. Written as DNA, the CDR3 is TGTGCCAGCAGTTTGACGGGAGGGCCCTACAATGAGCAGTTCTTC.

The CDR3 here is CASSLDPGGLVTGELFF. DNA of the CDR3: TGCGCCAGCAGCTTGGATCCAGGGGGCTTGGTAACCGGGGAGCTGTTTTTT. The V and J genes are TRBV5-1 and TRBJ2-2; TRBD1 aligns across 8 bases. The V gene end was trimmed by 0 bases and the J gene end by 5 bases; junction bases not matched to a gene: 9. CDR1 is SGHRS and CDR2 is YFSETQ in the germline V gene. The CDR3 spans 17 residues.

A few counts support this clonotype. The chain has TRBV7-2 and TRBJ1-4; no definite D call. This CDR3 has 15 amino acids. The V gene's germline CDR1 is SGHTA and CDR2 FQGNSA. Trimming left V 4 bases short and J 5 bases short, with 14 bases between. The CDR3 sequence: CASSSPPSMNEKLFF. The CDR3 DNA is TGTGCCAGCAGCTCCCCCCCCAGTATGAATGAAAAACTGTTTTTT.

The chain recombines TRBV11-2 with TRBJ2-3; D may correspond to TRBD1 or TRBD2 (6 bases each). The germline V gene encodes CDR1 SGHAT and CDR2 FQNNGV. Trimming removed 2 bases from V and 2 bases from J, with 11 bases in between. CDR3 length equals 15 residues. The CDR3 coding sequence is TGTGCCAGCAGCTTAAAGGGGGGATACACAGATACGCAGTATTTT. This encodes CASSLKGGYTDTQYF. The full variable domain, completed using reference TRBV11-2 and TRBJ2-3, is EAGVAQSPRYKIIEKRQSVAFWCNPISGHATLYWYQQILGQGPKLLIQFQNNGVVDDSQLPKDRFSAERLKGVDSTLKIQPAKLEDSAVYLCASSLKGGYTDTQYFGPGTRLTVL.

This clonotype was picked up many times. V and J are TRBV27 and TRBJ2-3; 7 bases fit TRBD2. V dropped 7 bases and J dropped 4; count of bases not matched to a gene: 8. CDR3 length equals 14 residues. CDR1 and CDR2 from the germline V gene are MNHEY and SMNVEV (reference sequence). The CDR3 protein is CASNAGVLPDTQYF. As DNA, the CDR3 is TGTGCCAGCAACGCGGGAGTACTCCCAGATACGCAGTATTTT.

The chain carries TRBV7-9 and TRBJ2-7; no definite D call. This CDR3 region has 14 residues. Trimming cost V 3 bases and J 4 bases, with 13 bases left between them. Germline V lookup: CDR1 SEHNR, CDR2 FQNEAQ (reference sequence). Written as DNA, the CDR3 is TGTGCCAGCAGCTTGAGTCCTACAGTTTACGAGCAGTACTTC. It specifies CASSLSPTVYEQYF. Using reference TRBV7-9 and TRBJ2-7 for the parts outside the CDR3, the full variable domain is DTGVSQNPRHKITKRGQNVTFRCDPISEHNRLYWYRQTLGQGPEFLTYFQNEAQLEKSRLLSDRFSAERPKGSFSTLEIQRTEQGDSAMYLCASSLSPTVYEQYFGPGTRLTVT.

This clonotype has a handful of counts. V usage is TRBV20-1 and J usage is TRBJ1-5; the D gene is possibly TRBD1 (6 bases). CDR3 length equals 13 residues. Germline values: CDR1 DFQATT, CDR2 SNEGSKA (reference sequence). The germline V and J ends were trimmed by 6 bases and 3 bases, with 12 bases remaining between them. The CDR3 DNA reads TGCAGTGCAAGACAGGTTTTCAATCAGCCCCAGCATTTT. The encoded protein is CSARQVFNQPQHF.

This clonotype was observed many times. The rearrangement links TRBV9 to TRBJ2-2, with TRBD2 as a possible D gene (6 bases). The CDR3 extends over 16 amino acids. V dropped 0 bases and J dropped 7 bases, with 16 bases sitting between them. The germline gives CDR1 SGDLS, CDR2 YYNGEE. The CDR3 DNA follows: TGTGCCAGCAGCGTAGCTCTCGGGGGAAACGGCGGGGAGCTGTTTTTT. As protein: CASSVALGGNGGELFF. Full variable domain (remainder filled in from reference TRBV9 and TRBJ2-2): DSGVTQTPKHLITATGQRVTLRCSPRSGDLSVYWYQQSLDQGLQFLIQYYNGEERAKGNILERFSAQQFPDLHSELNLSSLELGDSALYFCASSVALGGNGGELFFGEGSRLTVL.

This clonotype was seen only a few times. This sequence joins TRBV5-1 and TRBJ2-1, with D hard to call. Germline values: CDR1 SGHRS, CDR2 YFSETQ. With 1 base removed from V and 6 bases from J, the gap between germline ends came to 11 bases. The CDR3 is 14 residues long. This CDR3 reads CASSLSRQVNEQFF. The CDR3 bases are TGCGCCAGCAGCTTGTCGCGGCAGGTCAATGAGCAGTTCTTC.